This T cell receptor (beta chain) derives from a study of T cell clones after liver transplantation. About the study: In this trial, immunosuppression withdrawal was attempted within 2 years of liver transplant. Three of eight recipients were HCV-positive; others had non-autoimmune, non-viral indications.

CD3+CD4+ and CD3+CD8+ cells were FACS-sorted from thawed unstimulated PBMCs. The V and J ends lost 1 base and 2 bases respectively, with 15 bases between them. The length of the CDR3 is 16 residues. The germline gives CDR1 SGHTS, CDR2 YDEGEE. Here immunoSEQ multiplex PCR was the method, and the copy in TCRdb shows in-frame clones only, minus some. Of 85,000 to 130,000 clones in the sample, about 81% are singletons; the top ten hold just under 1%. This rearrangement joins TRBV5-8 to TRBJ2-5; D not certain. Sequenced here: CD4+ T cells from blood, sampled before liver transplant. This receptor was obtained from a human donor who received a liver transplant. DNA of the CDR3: TGTGCCAGCAGCTTGCGTCGCTTAGGGCTGCAAGAGACCCAGTACTTC. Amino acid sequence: CASSLRRLGLQETQYF.